A single sample gave rise to the 19 T cell receptor beta chains below, sequenced in a study of blood T cell repertoires in COVID-19 (TCRdb year 2020). Library preparation was by the immunoSEQ multiplex PCR assay. TCRdb limited this immuneACCESS table to in-frame rearrangements with V and J called. A share of clones is missing; checked studies link under half to unresolved V genes, and the rest is unexplained. In this sample the table shows approximately 91,000 clones, over 70% of which occur a single time. The ten largest clones capture roughly 9.8% of the sample. The sample taken for sequencing was peripheral blood. The receptors come from a woman of 80 years or more with acute or convalescent COVID-19.

The rearrangement links TRBV3-1 (or the pseudogene TRBV3-2) to TRBJ2-3; D remains ambiguous. From germline, CDR1 is LGHDT and CDR2 YNNKEL (reference sequence). The CDR3 covers 13 residues. V was shortened by 0 bases and J by 5 bases, with 6 bases between the two germline ends. This chain's CDR3 is CASSQDGGDTQYF. In DNA, the CDR3 is TGTGCCAGCAGCCAAGATGGCGGAGATACGCAGTATTTT.

V and J are TRBV12-3 or TRBV12-4 and TRBJ1-2; no definite D call. The CDR3 extends over 12 amino acids. Trimming removed 2 bases at V and 5 bases at J, with 6 bases between. CDR3 region: CASSLQVYGYTF. CDR3 DNA: TGTGCCAGCAGTTTACAGGTGTATGGCTACACCTTC.

The CDR3 loop is CASSQGQGGTDTQYF. In DNA, the CDR3 is TGTGCCAGTAGTCAGGGACAGGGCGGCACAGATACGCAGTATTTT. This chain joins TRBV19 and TRBJ2-3, with TRBD1 identical over 9 bases. Looked up from germline, CDR1 is LNHDA and CDR2 is SQIVND (reference sequence). The CDR3 length is 15 residues. Unmatched junction bases numbered 4, after V lost 5 bases and J lost 1 base.

The J gene is TRBJ2-1, the V gene TRBV21-1; the table assigns TRBD2, which was not confirmed against the DNA. TRBV21-1 is a documented pseudogene. There are 17 residues in the CDR3. The CDR3 coding sequence is TGTGCCAGCAGCACTGGAGGACCTCAGAGCTCCTACAATGAGCAGTTCTTC. The encoded protein is CASSTGGPQSSYNEQFF.

The chain employs TRBV7-9 and TRBJ1-4; weak D call: TRBD1 (6 bases). The V gene's germline CDR1 is SEHNR and CDR2 FQNEAQ (reference sequence). The CDR3 spans 16 residues. The V end lost 5 bases, the J end lost 0 bases, and 13 bases lay between the germline ends. CDR3 coding DNA: TGTGCCAGCAGCCCAGACAGGTTCTCAACTAATGAAAAACTGTTTTTT. This encodes CASSPDRFSTNEKLFF.

The chain recombines TRBV2 with TRBJ1-6; TRBD1 matches 9 bases. Trimming took 5 bases from V and 0 from J; bases not matched to a gene: 8. This CDR3 is built from 18 residues. Germline V gives CDR1 SNHLY, CDR2 FYNNEI. The DNA of the CDR3 is TGTGCCAGCAGTCTATATGACAGGGGGAGCTCCTATAATTCACCCCTCCACTTT. Its protein is CASSLYDRGSSYNSPLHF.

The chain is built from TRBV10-3 and TRBJ2-3, with 11 positions matching TRBD1. This CDR3 has 17 residues. Unmatched junction bases numbered 6, after V lost 0 bases and J lost 4 bases. In germline, CDR1 is ENHRY, CDR2 SYGVKD. CDR3 amino acids: CAISESLGQGVPDTQYF. The CDR3, as DNA: TGTGCCATCAGTGAGTCCTTGGGACAGGGGGTTCCAGATACGCAGTATTTT.

This clone was observed a few times. V gene TRBV19 combines with J gene TRBJ1-6; D unresolved. Between the trimmed V and J ends, which lost 3 bases and 9 bases, there was a span of 18 bases. The CDR3 has 16 residues. Germline lookup yields CDR1 LNHDA and CDR2 SQIVND (reference sequence). The DNA of the CDR3 is TGTGCCAGTAGTATCCTTCCAGGTGAAATCAGTTCACCCCTCCACTTT. This translates into CASSILPGEISSPLHF.

V usage is TRBV7-3 and J usage is TRBJ1-6, with 9 nucleotides matching TRBD1. Germline V gene sequence: CDR1 SGHTA, CDR2 FQGTGA. V was clipped by 4 bases and J by 9 bases; unmatched bases: 4. The CDR3 loop spans 14 amino acids. The CDR3 region is CASSSGQGRSPLHF. The CDR3 nucleotides read TGTGCCAGCAGCTCGGGACAGGGACGTTCACCCCTCCACTTT.

Ten or more counts support this clone. V usage is TRBV27 and J usage is TRBJ1-2; TRBD1 is a possible D gene (6 bases). Germline V gene sequence: CDR1 MNHEY, CDR2 SMNVEV (reference sequence). The CDR3 contains 15 residues. With 6 bases removed from V and 7 bases from J, the gap between germline ends came to 21 bases. CDR3 nucleotides: TGTGCCAGCAGGGGTGGGGCGGGCAGGGGACGTGGCTACACCTTC. Its translation is CASRGGAGRGRGYTF.

About this clone: No DNA is shown, since the ends of the CDR3 on it are uncertain; the CDR3 is the one TCRdb lists. V usage is TRBV2 and J usage is TRBJ2-7; TRBD1, the table's D call, lacks a check against the DNA. Counting both end residues, the CDR3 totals 14 amino acids. Germline V CDR1 and CDR2: SNHLY, FYNNEI. The chain's CDR3 is CASSFFGQVNEQYF.

V is TRBV27 and J is TRBJ1-2; tentative D call: TRBD1 (6 bases). The CDR3 consists of 15 residues. Germline values: CDR1 MNHEY, CDR2 SMNVEV (reference sequence). V lost 2 bases and J lost 8, with 18 bases in between. This chain's CDR3 is CASSLLTSGVGGYTF. The CDR3 nucleotides are TGTGCCAGCAGTTTACTAACCTCAGGGGTCGGCGGCTACACCTTC.

A few counts support this clone. Other nucleotide sequences from this sample produce the same CDR3. The chain combines TRBV19 with TRBJ1-5; D uncertain. Per germline, CDR1 LNHDA and CDR2 SQIVND (reference sequence). The V gene lost 1 base and the J gene lost 5 bases, with 6 bases spanning the gap. The CDR3 loop spans 13 amino acids. The CDR3 protein is CASSIALYQPQHF. The DNA of the CDR3 is TGTGCCAGTAGTATAGCCCTGTATCAGCCCCAGCATTTT.

Only a few counts were recorded for this clone. This chain joins TRBV18 and TRBJ1-2, with D possibly being TRBD1 (5 bases). Germline V gene sequence: CDR1 KGHSH, CDR2 LQKENI. Trimming removed 3 bases from V and 4 bases from J, with 18 bases in between. This CDR3 is built from 16 residues. The CDR3 sequence: CASSPGPGFGGYGYTF. The CDR3 region has the DNA TGTGCCAGCTCACCCGGACCCGGGTTCGGGGGCTATGGCTACACCTTC.

The chain joins TRBV2 to TRBJ1-1; D perhaps matches TRBD1 (6 bases). The CDR3 sequence is 12 residues long. Germline values: CDR1 SNHLY, CDR2 FYNNEI. Trimming removed 6 bases from V and 3 bases from J, with 8 bases in between. The CDR3 region is CASRGADTEAFF. For the CDR3, the DNA is TGTGCCAGCAGGGGGGCGGACACTGAAGCTTTCTTT.

CDR3: CASSGNRGGDYGYTF. The DNA for the CDR3 is TGTGCCAGTAGCGGGAACAGGGGTGGAGACTATGGCTACACCTTC. The V call is TRBV19, the J call TRBJ1-2; TRBD1 matches 7 bases. Germline loops: CDR1 LNHDA, CDR2 SQIVND (reference sequence). CDR3 size: 15 residues. The trim removed 6 bases at V and 3 bases at J, leaving 10 bases unmatched.

The V and J genes are TRBV11-2 and TRBJ2-7, with D hard to call. Trimming shortened V by 0 bases and J by 2 bases, and 2 bases separated the two germline ends. CDR1 and CDR2 (germline): SGHAT, FQNNGV. This CDR3 contains 12 residues. In DNA, the CDR3 is TGTGCCAGCAGCTTAGATACCTACGAGCAGTACTTC. This gives the protein CASSLDTYEQYF.

The rearrangement uses TRBV29-1 and TRBJ2-1, with a tentative D call TRBD1 (5 bases). Germline CDR1 SQVTM, CDR2 ANQGSEA. This CDR3 region has 14 residues. V was trimmed by 4 bases and J by 2 bases, leaving 12 bases between them. The CDR3 reads CSVGMGQAYNEQFF. In DNA form, the CDR3 reads TGCAGCGTTGGGATGGGGCAGGCCTACAATGAGCAGTTCTTC.

The rearrangement joins TRBV12-3 or TRBV12-4 to TRBJ2-1; no clear D. The CDR3 has 13 residues. Trimming cost V 3 bases and J 4 bases, with 7 bases left between them. Written as DNA, the CDR3 is TGTGCCAGCAGTTTTGTCTTGTACAATGAGCAGTTCTTC. Protein: CASSFVLYNEQFF.